The 8 T cell receptor beta chains in this list originate from one sample, sequenced in a study of blood T cell repertoires in COVID-19. This table comes from immunoSEQ multiplex PCR, and its TCRdb copy is limited to in-frame clones, with some not included. The sample yields 110,000 or so clones, 82% seen once. Sequences were obtained from peripheral blood. These receptors all come from a woman older than 75 with acute or convalescent COVID-19.

The J gene is TRBJ2-3, the V gene TRBV5-6; D not certain. Germline V gene data show CDR1 as SGHDT and CDR2 as YYEEEE. The CDR3 spans 12 residues. V was clipped by 4 bases and J by 2 bases, with 5 bases between them. The CDR3 DNA reads TGTGCCAGCAGCCAGATCACAGATACGCAGTATTTT. Translation: CASSQITDTQYF. Looking up the rest from reference TRBV5-6 and TRBJ2-3 gives the full variable domain: DAGVTQSPTHLIKTRGQQVTLRCSPKSGHDTVSWYQQALGQGPQFIFQYYEEEERQRGNFPDRFSGHQFPNYSSELNVNALLLGDSALYLCASSQITDTQYFGPGTRLTVL.

The chain joins TRBV7-2 to TRBJ2-5; TRBD2 matches 14 bases. J gave up 7 bases and V 6 bases, and 4 bases lay outside the gene matches. The CDR3 totals 14 residues. Looked up from germline, CDR1 is SGHTA and CDR2 is FQGNSA. The CDR3 DNA reads as TGTGCCAGCAGTCCCGGGACTAGCGGGAGGACCCAGTACTTC. The encoded protein is CASSPGTSGRTQYF. Variable domain in full (rest from reference TRBV7-2 and TRBJ2-5): GAGVSQSPSNKVTEKGKDVELRCDPISGHTALYWYRQSLGQGLEFLIYFQGNSAPDKSGLPSDRFSAERTGGSVSTLTIQRTQQEDSAVYLCASSPGTSGRTQYFGPGTRLLVL.

This clone was observed a handful of times. The rearrangement uses TRBV5-4 and TRBJ2-1; D gene uncertain. Trimming cost V 1 base and J 7 bases, with 6 bases left between them. The CDR3 has 12 residues. CDR1 is SGHNT and CDR2 is YYREEE in the germline V gene (reference sequence). CDR3 region: CASSLNENEQFF. CDR3 in DNA: TGTGCCAGCAGCTTGAACGAGAATGAGCAGTTCTTC.

This chain connects TRBV15 to TRBJ1-2, with 9 bases identical to TRBD1. Germline V gives CDR1 LNHNV, CDR2 YYDKDF (reference sequence). V shed 1 base and J 0 bases; nucleotides not matched to a gene: 12. This CDR3 comprises 19 residues. In DNA, the CDR3 is TGTGCCACCAGCAGAGCCGGGACAGGGAAAAGGGAAGCTAACTATGGCTACACCTTC. As protein: CATSRAGTGKREANYGYTF.

The rearrangement uses TRBV11-3 and TRBJ2-6; possible D gene TRBD1, 6 bases. Germline V lookup: CDR1 SGHNT, CDR2 YENEEA. The V and J ends lost 1 base and 4 bases respectively, with 14 bases between them. The CDR3 spans 17 residues. The CDR3 reads CASSLGGRGTGANVLTF. CDR3 DNA sequence: TGTGCCAGCAGCTTAGGGGGCAGGGGAACAGGGGCCAACGTCCTGACTTTC.

In this sample, this clone turned up many times. This chain links TRBV15 with TRBJ2-6; maybe TRBD1 (5 bases). Germline CDR1 is LNHNV and CDR2 is YYDKDF (reference sequence). The CDR3 length is 18 residues. V lost 1 base, J lost 0 bases, and 13 bases lay in between. CDR3 loop: CATSRGQGASSGANVLTF. The DNA for the CDR3 is TGTGCCACCAGCAGAGGGCAAGGGGCAAGCTCTGGGGCCAACGTCCTGACTTTC.

This clone appeared once. The chain joins TRBV9 to TRBJ1-1; no clear D gene. This CDR3 has 11 residues. CDR1 and CDR2 from the germline V gene are SGDLS and YYNGEE. The V gene lost 3 bases and the J gene lost 5 bases, with 5 bases spanning the gap. CDR3 DNA sequence: TGTGCCAGCAGCGCCGGGACTGAAGCTTTCTTT. Translation gives CASSAGTEAFF. Looking up the rest from reference TRBV9 and TRBJ1-1 gives the full variable domain: DSGVTQTPKHLITATGQRVTLRCSPRSGDLSVYWYQQSLDQGLQFLIQYYNGEERAKGNILERFSAQQFPDLHSELNLSSLELGDSALYFCASSAGTEAFFGQGTRLTVV.

The chain employs TRBV7-6 and TRBJ2-2, with 9 bases lining up with TRBD1. V was pared by 4 bases and J by 5 bases, with 8 bases of the junction left unmatched. Germline CDR1 SGHVS, CDR2 FNYEAQ. The length of the CDR3 is 16 residues. The CDR3, as DNA: TGTGCCAGCAGCTCGGGACAGGGAGGGATTACCGGGGAGCTGTTTTTT. Translation gives CASSSGQGGITGELFF.